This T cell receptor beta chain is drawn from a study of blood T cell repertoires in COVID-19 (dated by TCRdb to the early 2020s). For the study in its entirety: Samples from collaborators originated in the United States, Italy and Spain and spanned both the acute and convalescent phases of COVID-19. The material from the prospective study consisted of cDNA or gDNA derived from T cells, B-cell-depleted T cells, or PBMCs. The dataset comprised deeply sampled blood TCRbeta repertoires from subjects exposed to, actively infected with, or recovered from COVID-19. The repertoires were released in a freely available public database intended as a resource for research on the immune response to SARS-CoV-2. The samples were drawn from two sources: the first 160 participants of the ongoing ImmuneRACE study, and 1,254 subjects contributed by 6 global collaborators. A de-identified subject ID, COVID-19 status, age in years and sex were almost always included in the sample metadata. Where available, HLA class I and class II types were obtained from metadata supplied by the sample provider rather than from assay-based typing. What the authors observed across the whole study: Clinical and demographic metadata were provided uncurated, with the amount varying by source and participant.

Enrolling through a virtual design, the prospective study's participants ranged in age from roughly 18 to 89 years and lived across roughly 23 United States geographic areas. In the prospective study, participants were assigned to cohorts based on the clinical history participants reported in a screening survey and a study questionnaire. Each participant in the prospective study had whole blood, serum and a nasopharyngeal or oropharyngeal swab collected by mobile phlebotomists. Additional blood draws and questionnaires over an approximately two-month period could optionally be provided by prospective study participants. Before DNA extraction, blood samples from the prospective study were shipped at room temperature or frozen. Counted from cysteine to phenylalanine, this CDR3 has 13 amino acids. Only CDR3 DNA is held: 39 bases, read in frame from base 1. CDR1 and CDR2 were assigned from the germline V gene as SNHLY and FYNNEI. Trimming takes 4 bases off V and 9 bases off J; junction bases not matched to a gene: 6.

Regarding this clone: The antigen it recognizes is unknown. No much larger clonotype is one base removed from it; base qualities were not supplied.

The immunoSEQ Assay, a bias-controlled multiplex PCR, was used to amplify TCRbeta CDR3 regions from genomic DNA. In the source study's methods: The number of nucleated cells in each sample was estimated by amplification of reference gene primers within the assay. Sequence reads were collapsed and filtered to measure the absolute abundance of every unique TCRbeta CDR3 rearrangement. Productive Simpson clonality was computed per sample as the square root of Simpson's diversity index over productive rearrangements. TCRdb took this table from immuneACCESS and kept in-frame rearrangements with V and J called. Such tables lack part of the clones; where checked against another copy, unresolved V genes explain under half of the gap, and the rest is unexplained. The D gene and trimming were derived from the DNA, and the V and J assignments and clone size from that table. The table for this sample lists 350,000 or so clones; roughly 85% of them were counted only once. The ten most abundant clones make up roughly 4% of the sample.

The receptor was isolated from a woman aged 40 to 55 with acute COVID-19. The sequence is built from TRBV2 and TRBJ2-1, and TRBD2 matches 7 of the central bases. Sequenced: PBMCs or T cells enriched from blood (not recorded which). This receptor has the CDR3 CASSGGTKSEQFF. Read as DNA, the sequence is TGTGCCAGCAGTGGGGGGACTAAATCTGAGCAGTTCTTC.